This T cell receptor (beta chain) came from a study of a mutant IDH1 vaccine in newly diagnosed glioma. About the research overall: In weeks 1, 3, 5, 7, 11, 15, 19 and 23, patients were immunized, eight times in all. Patients got radiotherapy, temozolomide, or both beforehand, and most got both.

Using immunoSEQ multiplex PCR, the repertoire was profiled, and TCRdb retains in-frame clones only, with some absent. Here the sample spans about 36,000 clones, 80% being singletons. This clone was recorded a few times. Its antigen is not identified. Time point described: week 11, during vaccination. In the vaccine, a single dose held 300 ug of the mutant IDH1 20-mer peptide, along with topical imiquimod. The CDR3 sequence is 14 residues long. Trimming left V 6 bases short and J 4 bases short, with 12 bases between. Germline values: CDR1 SEHNR, CDR2 FQNEAQ (reference sequence). This sequence was found in a woman aged 30 to 39 with glioma. Some clones in this sample may be carry-over from other donors' samples. This rearrangement joins TRBV7-9 to TRBJ1-4, with D unclear. The sequencing here drew on peripheral blood mononuclear cells (PBMCs), taken from a glioma patient whose treatment included an IDH1 peptide vaccine. This CDR3 is CASSQGRNNEKLFF. In nucleotides, the CDR3 is TGTGCCAGCAGTCAAGGGCGGAATAATGAAAAACTGTTTTTT.